This T cell receptor (beta chain) was found in a study of TIL therapy for anti-PD-1-resistant metastatic lung cancer. At the level of the study: Half of patients were current or former smokers. Tumors carried a median about 1.5 non-synonymous mutations per megabase.

The immunoSEQ assay was v3. TCRdb keeps only in-frame clones here, not all; method: immunoSEQ multiplex PCR. In the table there are around 100,000 clones, approximately 65% of which are singletons. Noted time point: pre-treatment sample, taken before nivolumab and TIL therapy. Pleural nodules or supraclavicular lymph nodes made up most of the excised metastases sampled. Patients then received nivolumab; progressors got lymphodepletion, TIL and IL-2. Enrollment ran from October 2017 to early 2020. The CDR3 consists of 12 residues. V lost 6 bases and J 4 bases, leaving 9 bases between the germline ends. The sequencing here drew on tumor tissue, taken at baseline. The sequence derives from a person aged 25-85 years with non-small cell lung cancer. The chain combines TRBV12-3 or TRBV12-4 with TRBJ1-1; D remains ambiguous. The CDR3 DNA sequence: TGTGCCAGCAGATACTCAGCCACTGAAGCTTTCTTT. This gives the protein CASRYSATEAFF.